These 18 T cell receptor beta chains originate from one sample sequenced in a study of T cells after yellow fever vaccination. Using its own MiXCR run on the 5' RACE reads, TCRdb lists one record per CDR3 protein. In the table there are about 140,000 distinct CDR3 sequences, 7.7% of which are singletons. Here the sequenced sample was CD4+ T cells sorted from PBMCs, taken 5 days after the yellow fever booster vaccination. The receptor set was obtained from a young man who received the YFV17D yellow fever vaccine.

CDR3 nucleotide sequence: TGTGCCAGCAGCGGCTCTGGACAGGGGGCCGTAGAGACCCAGTACTTC. Translation: CASSGSGQGAVETQYF. This chain links TRBV9 with TRBJ2-5; 11 positions agree with TRBD1. This CDR3 contains 16 residues. Trimming removed 3 bases from V and 4 bases from J; junction bases left unmatched: 8. CDR1 SGDLS and CDR2 YYNGEE come from the germline V gene.

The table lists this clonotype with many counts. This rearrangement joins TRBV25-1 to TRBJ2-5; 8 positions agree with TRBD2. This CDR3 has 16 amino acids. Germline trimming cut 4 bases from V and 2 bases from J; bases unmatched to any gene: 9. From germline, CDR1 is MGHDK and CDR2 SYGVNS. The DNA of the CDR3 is TGTGCCAGCAGTGGGATCGGACTAGCATCTCAAGAGACCCAGTACTTC. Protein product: CASSGIGLASQETQYF.

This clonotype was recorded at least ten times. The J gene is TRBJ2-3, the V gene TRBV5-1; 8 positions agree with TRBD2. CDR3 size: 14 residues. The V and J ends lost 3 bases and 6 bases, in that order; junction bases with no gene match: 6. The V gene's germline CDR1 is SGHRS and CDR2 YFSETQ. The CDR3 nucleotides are TGCGCCAGCAGCTCAAGCGGGAGCGCGGATACGCAGTATTTT. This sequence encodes CASSSSGSADTQYF.

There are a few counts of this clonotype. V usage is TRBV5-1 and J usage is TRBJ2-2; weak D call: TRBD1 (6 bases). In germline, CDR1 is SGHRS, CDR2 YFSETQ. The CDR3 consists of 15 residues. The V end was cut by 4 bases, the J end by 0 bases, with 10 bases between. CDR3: CASSRGQPNTGELFF. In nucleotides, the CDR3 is TGCGCCAGCAGCAGGGGACAACCGAACACCGGGGAGCTGTTTTTT.

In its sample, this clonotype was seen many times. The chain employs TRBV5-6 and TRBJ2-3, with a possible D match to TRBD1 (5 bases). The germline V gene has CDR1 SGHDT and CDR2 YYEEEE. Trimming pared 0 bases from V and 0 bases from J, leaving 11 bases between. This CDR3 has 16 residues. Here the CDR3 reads CASSLVRGTSTDTQYF. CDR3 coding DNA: TGTGCCAGCAGCTTGGTTAGGGGAACTAGCACAGATACGCAGTATTTT.

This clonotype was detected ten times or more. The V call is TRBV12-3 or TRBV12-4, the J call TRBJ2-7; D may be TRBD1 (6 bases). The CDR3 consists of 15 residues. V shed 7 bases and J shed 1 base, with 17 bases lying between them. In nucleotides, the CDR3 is TGTGCCAGCACCCCAGAGGGGGACGTATCCTACGAGCAGTACTTC. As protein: CASTPEGDVSYEQYF.

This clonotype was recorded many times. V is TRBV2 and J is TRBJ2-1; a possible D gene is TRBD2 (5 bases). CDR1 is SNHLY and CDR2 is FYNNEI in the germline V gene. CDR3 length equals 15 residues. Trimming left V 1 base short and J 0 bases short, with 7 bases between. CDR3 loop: CASSEERSSYNEQFF. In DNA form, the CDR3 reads TGTGCCAGCAGTGAAGAGCGGAGCTCCTACAATGAGCAGTTCTTC.

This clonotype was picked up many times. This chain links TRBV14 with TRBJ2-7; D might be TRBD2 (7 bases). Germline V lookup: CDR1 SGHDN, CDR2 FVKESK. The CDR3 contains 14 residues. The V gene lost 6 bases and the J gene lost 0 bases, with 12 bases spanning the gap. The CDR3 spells CASREGGSSYEQYF. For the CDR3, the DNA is TGTGCCAGCAGAGAGGGGGGGAGCTCCTACGAGCAGTACTTC.

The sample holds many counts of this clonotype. CDR3 sequence reads: CASSLRTGTSGRVEQFF. DNA of the CDR3: TGTGCCAGCAGCTTACGAACCGGGACTAGCGGGAGGGTTGAGCAGTTCTTC. This chain uses TRBV7-9 with TRBJ2-1; 16 positions agree with TRBD2. In germline, CDR1 is SEHNR, CDR2 FQNEAQ (reference sequence). The CDR3 extends over 17 amino acids. V shed 2 bases, J shed 9 bases, and the junction held 7 bases outside the gene matches. The full variable domain, completed using reference TRBV7-9 and TRBJ2-1, is DTGVSQNPRHKITKRGQNVTFRCDPISEHNRLYWYRQTLGQGPEFLTYFQNEAQLEKSRLLSDRFSAERPKGSFSTLEIQRTEQGDSAMYLCASSLRTGTSGRVEQFFGPGTRLTVL.

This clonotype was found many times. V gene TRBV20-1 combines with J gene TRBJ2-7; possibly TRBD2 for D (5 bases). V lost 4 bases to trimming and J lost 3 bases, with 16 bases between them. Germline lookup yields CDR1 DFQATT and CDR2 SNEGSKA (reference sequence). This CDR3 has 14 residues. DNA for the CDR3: TGCAGTGCTAAGACTACCCGGTCTGGCTACGAGCAGTACTTC. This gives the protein CSAKTTRSGYEQYF.

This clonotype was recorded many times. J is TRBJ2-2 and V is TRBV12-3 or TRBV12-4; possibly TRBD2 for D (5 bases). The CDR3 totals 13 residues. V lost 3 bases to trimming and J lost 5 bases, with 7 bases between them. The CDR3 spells CASSFRETGELFF. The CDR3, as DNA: TGTGCCAGCAGTTTTAGGGAGACCGGGGAGCTGTTTTTT.

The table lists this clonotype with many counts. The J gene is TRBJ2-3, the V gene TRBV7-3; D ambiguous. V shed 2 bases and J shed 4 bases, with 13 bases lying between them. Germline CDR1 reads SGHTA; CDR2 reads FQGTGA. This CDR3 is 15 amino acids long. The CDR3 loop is CASSLGLLKADTQYF. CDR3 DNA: TGTGCCAGCAGCTTAGGTCTCCTAAAAGCAGATACGCAGTATTTT.

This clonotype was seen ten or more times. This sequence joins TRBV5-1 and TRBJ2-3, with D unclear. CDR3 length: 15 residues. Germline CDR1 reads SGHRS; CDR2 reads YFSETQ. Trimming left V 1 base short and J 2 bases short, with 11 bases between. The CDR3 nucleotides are TGCGCCAGCAGCTTGCACGGAGCGTACACAGATACGCAGTATTTT. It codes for CASSLHGAYTDTQYF.

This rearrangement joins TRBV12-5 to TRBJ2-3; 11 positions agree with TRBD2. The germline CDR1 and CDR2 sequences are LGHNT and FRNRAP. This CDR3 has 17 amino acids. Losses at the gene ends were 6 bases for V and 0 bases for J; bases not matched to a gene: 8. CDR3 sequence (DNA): TGTGCTAGTGGACCTGCGACTAGCGGGATTAGCACAGATACGCAGTATTTT. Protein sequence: CASGPATSGISTDTQYF.

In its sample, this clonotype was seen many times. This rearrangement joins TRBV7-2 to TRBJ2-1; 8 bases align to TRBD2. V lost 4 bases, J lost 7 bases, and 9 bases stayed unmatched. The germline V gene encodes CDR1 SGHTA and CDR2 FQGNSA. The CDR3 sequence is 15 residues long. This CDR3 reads CASSSGAGAGNEQFF. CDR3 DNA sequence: TGTGCCAGCAGCTCGGGAGCGGGAGCGGGAAATGAGCAGTTCTTC. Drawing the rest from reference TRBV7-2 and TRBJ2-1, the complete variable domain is GAGVSQSPSNKVTEKGKDVELRCDPISGHTALYWYRQSLGQGLEFLIYFQGNSAPDKSGLPSDRFSAERTGGSVSTLTIQRTQQEDSAVYLCASSSGAGAGNEQFFGPGTRLTVL.

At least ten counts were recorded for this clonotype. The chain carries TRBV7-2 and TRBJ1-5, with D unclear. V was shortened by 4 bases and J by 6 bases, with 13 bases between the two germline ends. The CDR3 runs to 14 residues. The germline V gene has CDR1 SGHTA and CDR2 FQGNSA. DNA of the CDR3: TGTGCCAGCAGCTCCTACTTAGAGGGTCAGCCCCAGCATTTT. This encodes CASSSYLEGQPQHF.

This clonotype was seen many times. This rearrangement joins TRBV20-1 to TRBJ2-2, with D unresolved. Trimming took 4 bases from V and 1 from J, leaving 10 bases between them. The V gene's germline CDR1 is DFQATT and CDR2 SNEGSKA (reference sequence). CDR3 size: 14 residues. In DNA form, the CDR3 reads TGCAGTGCTAATCGGATTGGGAACACCGGGGAGCTGTTTTTT. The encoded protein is CSANRIGNTGELFF.

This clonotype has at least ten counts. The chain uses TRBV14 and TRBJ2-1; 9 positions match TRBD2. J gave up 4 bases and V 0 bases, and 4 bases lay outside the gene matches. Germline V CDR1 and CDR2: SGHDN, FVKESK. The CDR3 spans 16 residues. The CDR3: CASSQDRGLAYNEQFF. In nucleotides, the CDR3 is TGTGCCAGCAGCCAAGATAGGGGACTAGCATACAATGAGCAGTTCTTC.